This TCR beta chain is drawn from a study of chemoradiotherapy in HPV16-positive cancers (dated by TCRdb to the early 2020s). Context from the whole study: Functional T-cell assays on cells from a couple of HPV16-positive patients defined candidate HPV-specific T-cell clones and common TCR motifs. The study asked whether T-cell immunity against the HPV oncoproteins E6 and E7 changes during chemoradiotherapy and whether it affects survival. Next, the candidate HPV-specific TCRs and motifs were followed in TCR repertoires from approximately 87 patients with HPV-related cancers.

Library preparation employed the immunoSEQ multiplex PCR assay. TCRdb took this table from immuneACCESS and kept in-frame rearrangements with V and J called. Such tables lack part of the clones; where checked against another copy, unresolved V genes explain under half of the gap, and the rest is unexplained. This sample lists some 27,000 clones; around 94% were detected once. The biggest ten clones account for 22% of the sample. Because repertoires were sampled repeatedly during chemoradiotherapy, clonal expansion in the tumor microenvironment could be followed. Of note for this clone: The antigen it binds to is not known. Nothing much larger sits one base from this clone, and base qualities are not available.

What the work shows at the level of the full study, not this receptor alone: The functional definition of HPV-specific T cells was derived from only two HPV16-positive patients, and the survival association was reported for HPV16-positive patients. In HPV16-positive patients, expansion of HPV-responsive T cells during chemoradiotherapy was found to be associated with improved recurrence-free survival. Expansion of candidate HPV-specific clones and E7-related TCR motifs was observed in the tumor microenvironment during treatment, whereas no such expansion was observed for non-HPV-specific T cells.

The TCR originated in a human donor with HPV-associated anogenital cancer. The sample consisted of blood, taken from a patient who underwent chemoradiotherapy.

The nucleotide sequence reads TGTGCCAGCAACATAGCGGGCGATTCCTACGAGCAGTACTTC. It translates to CASNIAGDSYEQYF. Rearrangement joined TRBV9 to TRBJ2-7, with 7 junctional bases fitting TRBD2. CDR1 and CDR2 are read off the germline V gene as SGDLS and YYNGEE. The CDR3 runs 14 amino acids, cysteine and phenylalanine included. Only the CDR3 part of the read is kept: 42 bases, read in frame from the first base. At the junction V is shortened by 6 bases and J by 1 base; bases outside the gene matches: 7.